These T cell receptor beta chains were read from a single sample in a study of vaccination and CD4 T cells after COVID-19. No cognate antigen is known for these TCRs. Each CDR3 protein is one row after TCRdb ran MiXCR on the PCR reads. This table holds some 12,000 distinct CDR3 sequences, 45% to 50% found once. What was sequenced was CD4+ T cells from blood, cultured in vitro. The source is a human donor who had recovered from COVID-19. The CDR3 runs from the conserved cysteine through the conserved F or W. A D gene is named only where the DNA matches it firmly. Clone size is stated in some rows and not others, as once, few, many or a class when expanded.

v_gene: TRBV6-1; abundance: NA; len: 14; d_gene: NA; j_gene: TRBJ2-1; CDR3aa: CASSVRRESNEQFF; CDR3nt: TGTGCCAGCAGTGTAAGGCGGGAATCAAATGAGCAGTTCTTC
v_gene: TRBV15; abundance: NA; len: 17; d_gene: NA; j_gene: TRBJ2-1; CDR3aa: CATSRESAESSYNEQFF; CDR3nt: TGTGCCACCAGCAGGGAGAGCGCCGAGAGCTCCTACAATGAGCAGTTCTTC
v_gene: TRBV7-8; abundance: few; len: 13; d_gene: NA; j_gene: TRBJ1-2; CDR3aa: CASSYDRSRGYTF; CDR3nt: TGTGCCAGCAGCTATGACAGATCCCGTGGCTACACCTTC
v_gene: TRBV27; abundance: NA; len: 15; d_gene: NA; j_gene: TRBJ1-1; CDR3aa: CASSLLGSGNTEAFF; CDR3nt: TGTGCCAGCAGTTTATTGGGCAGCGGGAACACTGAAGCTTTCTTT
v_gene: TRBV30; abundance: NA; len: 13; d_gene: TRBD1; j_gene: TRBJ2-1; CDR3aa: CAWMGQKYNEQFF; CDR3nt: TGTGCCTGGATGGGACAGAAATACAATGAGCAGTTCTTC
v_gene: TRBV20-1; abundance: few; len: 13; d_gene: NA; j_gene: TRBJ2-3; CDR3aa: CSLYQGGGDTQYF; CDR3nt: TGCAGCCTCTACCAAGGGGGGGGAGATACGCAGTATTTT
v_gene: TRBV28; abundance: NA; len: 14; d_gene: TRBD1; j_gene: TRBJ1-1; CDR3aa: CASSSGTGRTEAFF; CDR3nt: TGTGCCAGCAGTTCCGGGACAGGACGGACTGAAGCTTTCTTT
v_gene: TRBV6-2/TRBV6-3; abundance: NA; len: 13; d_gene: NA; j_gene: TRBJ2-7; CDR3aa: CASSHSSSYEQYF; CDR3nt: TGTGCCAGCAGCCATTCAAGTTCCTACGAGCAGTACTTC
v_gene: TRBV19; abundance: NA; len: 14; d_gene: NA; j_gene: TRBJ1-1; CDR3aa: CASSIGGGVTEAFF; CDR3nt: TGTGCCAGTAGTATAGGGGGGGGAGTTACTGAAGCTTTCTTT
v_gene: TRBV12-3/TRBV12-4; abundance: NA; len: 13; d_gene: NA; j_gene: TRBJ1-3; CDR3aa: CASSLRDVNTIYF; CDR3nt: TGTGCCAGCAGTTTACGGGACGTAAACACCATATATTTT
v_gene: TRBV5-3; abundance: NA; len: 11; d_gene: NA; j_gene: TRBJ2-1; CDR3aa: CARSLGGKEFF; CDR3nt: TGTGCCAGAAGCTTGGGCGGGAAAGAGTTCTTC
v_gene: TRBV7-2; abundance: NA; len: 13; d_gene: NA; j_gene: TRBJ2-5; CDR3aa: CASSLGGRETQYF; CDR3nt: TGTGCCAGCAGCTTAGGGGGGCGCGAGACCCAGTACTTC
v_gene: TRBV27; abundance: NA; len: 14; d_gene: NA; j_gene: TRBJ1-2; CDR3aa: CASSLFADNYGYTF; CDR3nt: TGTGCCAGCAGTTTATTCGCTGATAACTATGGCTACACCTTC
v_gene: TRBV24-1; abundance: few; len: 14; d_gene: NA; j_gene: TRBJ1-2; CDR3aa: CATTHQGRGYGYTF; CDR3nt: TGTGCCACCACCCACCAAGGCAGGGGCTATGGCTACACCTTC
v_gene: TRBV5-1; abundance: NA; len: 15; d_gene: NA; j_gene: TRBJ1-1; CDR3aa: CASSLDPGLMTEAFF; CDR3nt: TGCGCCAGCAGCTTGGACCCGGGACTAATGACTGAAGCTTTCTTT
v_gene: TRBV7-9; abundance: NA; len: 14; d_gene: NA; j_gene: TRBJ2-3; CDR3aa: CASSLSYRTDTQYF; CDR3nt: TGTGCCAGCAGCTTATCATACCGCACAGATACGCAGTATTTT
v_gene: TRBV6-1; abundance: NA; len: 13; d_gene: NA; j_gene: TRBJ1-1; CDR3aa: CASSGRGNTEAFF; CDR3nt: TGTGCCAGCAGTGGCAGGGGGAACACTGAAGCTTTCTTT
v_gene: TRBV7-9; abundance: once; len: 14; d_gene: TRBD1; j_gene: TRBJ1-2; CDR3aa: CASSWTGPNYGYTF; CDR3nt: TGTGCCAGCAGTTGGACAGGCCCGAACTATGGCTACACCTTC
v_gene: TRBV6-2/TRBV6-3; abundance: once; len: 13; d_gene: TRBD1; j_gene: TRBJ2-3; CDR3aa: CASRDRGRDTQYF; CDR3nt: TGTGCCAGCAGGGACAGGGGTAGAGATACGCAGTATTTT
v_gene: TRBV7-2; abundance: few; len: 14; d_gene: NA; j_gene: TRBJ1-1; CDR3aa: CASTPTGGSTEAFF; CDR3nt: TGTGCCAGCACCCCAACGGGCGGGAGCACTGAAGCTTTCTTT
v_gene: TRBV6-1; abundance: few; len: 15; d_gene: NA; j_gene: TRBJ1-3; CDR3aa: CASNPSGAAGNTIYF; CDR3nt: TGTGCCAGCAACCCCAGTGGGGCGGCGGGAAACACCATATATTTT
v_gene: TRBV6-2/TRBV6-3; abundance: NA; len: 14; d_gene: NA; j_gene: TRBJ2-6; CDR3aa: CASSYSSGANVLTF; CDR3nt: TGTGCCAGCAGTTACAGCTCTGGGGCCAACGTCCTGACTTTC
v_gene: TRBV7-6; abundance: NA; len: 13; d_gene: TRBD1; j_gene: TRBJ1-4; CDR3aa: CASSSQGGEKLFF; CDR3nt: TGTGCCAGCAGCTCGCAGGGGGGTGAAAAACTGTTTTTT
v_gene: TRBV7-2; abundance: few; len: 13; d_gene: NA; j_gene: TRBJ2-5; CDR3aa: CASSRGIFETQYF; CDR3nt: TGTGCCAGCAGTAGAGGGATTTTCGAGACCCAGTACTTC
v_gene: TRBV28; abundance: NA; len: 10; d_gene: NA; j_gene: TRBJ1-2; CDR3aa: CASSPQGYTF; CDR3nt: TGTGCCAGCAGCCCACAGGGCTACACCTTC
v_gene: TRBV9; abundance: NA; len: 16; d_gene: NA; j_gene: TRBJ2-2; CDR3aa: CASSVPSGGDTGELFF; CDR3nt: TGTGCCAGCAGCGTACCGTCCGGAGGAGACACCGGGGAGCTGTTTTTT
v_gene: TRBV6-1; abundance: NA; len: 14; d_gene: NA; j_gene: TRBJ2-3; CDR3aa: CASSDMGPTDTQYF; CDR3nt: TGTGCCAGCAGTGATATGGGGCCCACAGATACGCAGTATTTT